One sample yielded the 22 T cell receptor beta chains listed below, sequenced in a study of cytomegalovirus exposure and HLA in healthy donors. Repertoires were generated with immunoSEQ multiplex PCR, while TCRdb's copy carries only in-frame clones and drops some. This table has over 200,000 clones, less than 90% appearing once. The sequencing input was PBMCs. The source is a woman in her late teens or twenties in good health and CMV-seronegative.

Only one count was recorded for this clone. The V and J genes are TRBV30 and TRBJ2-7, with D tentatively TRBD2 (5 bases). Trimming stripped 5 bases from V and 5 bases from J, with 10 bases between. Germline V gene sequence: CDR1 GTSNPN, CDR2 SVGIG (reference sequence). The CDR3 has 11 amino acids. The CDR3 sequence is CAWGGGDEQYF. The DNA of the CDR3 is TGTGCCTGGGGAGGAGGAGACGAGCAGTACTTC.

This clone was found a few times. The chain is built from TRBV9 and TRBJ2-7; D possibly corresponds to TRBD2 (6 bases). V shed 3 bases and J shed 2 bases, with 15 bases lying between them. Germline CDR1 is SGDLS and CDR2 is YYNGEE. CDR3 length: 15 amino acids. This chain's CDR3 is CASSEGRGTAYEQYF. The CDR3 DNA reads as TGTGCCAGCAGCGAGGGGCGGGGCACCGCCTACGAGCAGTACTTC.

J is TRBJ2-2 and V is TRBV5-1; D gene ambiguous. CDR3 length equals 14 residues. V was trimmed by 3 bases and J by 5 bases, leaving 11 bases between them. CDR1 is SGHRS and CDR2 is YFSETQ in the germline V gene. The CDR3 DNA follows: TGCGCCAGCAGCTCGCAAGGGTTGACCGGGGAGCTGTTTTTT. Its protein is CASSSQGLTGELFF.

This clone was detected only a few times. The V and J genes are TRBV6-1 and TRBJ1-2; D is uncertain. Germline values: CDR1 MNHNS, CDR2 SASEGT. The germline V and J ends were trimmed by 5 bases and 4 bases, with 11 bases remaining between them. CDR3 size: 13 residues. The CDR3 protein is CASSPEGFYGYTF. CDR3 coding DNA: TGTGCCAGCAGTCCCGAAGGGTTCTATGGCTACACCTTC.

The V call is TRBV27, the J call TRBJ2-7, with D unresolved. CDR3 size: 13 residues. Trimming took off 5 bases at V and 4 bases at J, with 12 bases between the two ends. Germline assignment: CDR1 MNHEY and CDR2 SMNVEV (reference sequence). The CDR3 region is CASSRAYEYEQYF. The DNA for the CDR3 is TGTGCCAGCAGTCGCGCTTATGAATACGAGCAGTACTTC.

This CDR3 is CAWSEQKSSYNEQFF. The CDR3 coding sequence is TGTGCCTGGAGTGAGCAGAAAAGCTCCTACAATGAGCAGTTCTTC. V gene TRBV30 combines with J gene TRBJ2-1; D unclear. This CDR3 has 15 residues. V lost 1 base, J lost 0 bases, and 10 bases lay in between. In germline, CDR1 is GTSNPN, CDR2 SVGIG (reference sequence).

The chain has TRBV7-3 and TRBJ2-3, with 7 bases identical to TRBD2. This CDR3 is built from 15 residues. V shed 0 bases and J 5 bases; nucleotides not matched to a gene: 5. Germline V gene sequence: CDR1 SGHTA, CDR2 FQGTGA. The CDR3 spells CASSLTRVAGDTQYF. DNA of the CDR3: TGTGCCAGCAGCTTAACGAGGGTAGCGGGAGATACGCAGTATTTT.

This rearrangement joins TRBV13 to TRBJ2-2; D might be TRBD2 (5 bases). This CDR3 has 14 residues. Germline loops: CDR1 PRHDT, CDR2 FYEKMQ (reference sequence). With 8 bases removed from V and 0 bases from J, the gap between germline ends came to 10 bases. CDR3 protein: CASGTGANTGELFF. The CDR3 nucleotides are TGTGCCAGCGGAACCGGGGCGAACACCGGGGAGCTGTTTTTT.

The CDR3 protein is CASGSPFFTDTQYF. The CDR3 DNA sequence: TGTGCCAGCGGGTCTCCTTTCTTCACAGATACGCAGTATTTT. The V gene is TRBV7-9, the J gene TRBJ2-3, with unresolved D. Germline V lookup: CDR1 SEHNR, CDR2 FQNEAQ (reference sequence). V was pared by 8 bases and J by 2 bases, with 14 bases between. The length of the CDR3 is 14 residues.

A single count supports this clone. J is TRBJ2-1 and V is TRBV27, with 7 bases identical to TRBD1. Germline V lookup: CDR1 MNHEY, CDR2 SMNVEV (reference sequence). This CDR3 has 17 amino acids. V trimming: 4 bases; J trimming: 4 bases; junction bases outside the gene matches: 13. CDR3 DNA: TGTGCCAGCAGTTCACCTAGGACAGGCCCCGTTTACAATGAGCAGTTCTTC. Translation gives CASSSPRTGPVYNEQFF.

J is TRBJ2-1 and V is TRBV6-8, with a weak D call TRBD2 (5 bases). Germline V CDR1 and CDR2: MNHGY, SAAAGT. The CDR3 sequence is 14 residues long. V was cut by 4 bases and J by 3 bases, with 10 bases left in between. CDR3 region: CASSSSGLYNEQFF. The CDR3 nucleotides read TGTGCCAGCAGTTCGAGCGGTCTCTACAATGAGCAGTTCTTC.

This chain connects TRBV6-1 to TRBJ2-5; D remains unclear. Germline-derived CDR1 and CDR2 are MNHNS and SASEGT. The ends were cut back, 5 bases at V and 5 bases at J, with 6 bases in the middle. This CDR3 is 11 amino acids long. This CDR3 reads CASSPGETQYF. CDR3 DNA sequence: TGTGCCAGCAGTCCCGGGGAGACCCAGTACTTC.

The rearrangement joins TRBV28 to TRBJ1-4; perhaps TRBD1 as D (6 bases). V was cut by 2 bases and J by 7 bases, with 11 bases left in between. The CDR3 contains 14 residues. In germline, CDR1 is MDHEN, CDR2 SYDVKM. The chain's CDR3 is CASSLEDSLEKLFF. The CDR3 nucleotides are TGTGCCAGCAGTTTAGAGGACAGCCTTGAAAAACTGTTTTTT.

The rearrangement links TRBV9 to TRBJ2-7; 8 bases are shared with TRBD2. The CDR3 has 16 amino acids. The trim removed 0 bases at V and 1 base at J, leaving 6 bases unmatched. Germline lookup yields CDR1 SGDLS and CDR2 YYNGEE. CDR3 sequence: CASSVAATSGSYEQYF. The DNA for the CDR3 is TGTGCCAGCAGCGTAGCAGCAACTAGCGGTTCCTACGAGCAGTACTTC.

This sequence joins TRBV27 and TRBJ2-7; D ambiguous. CDR1 is MNHEY and CDR2 is SMNVEV in the germline V gene (reference sequence). Trimming took 7 bases from V and 0 from J, leaving 13 bases between them. CDR3 size: 14 residues. The CDR3 sequence is CASKPTVSSYEQYF. The CDR3 region has the DNA TGTGCCAGCAAACCGACTGTGAGCTCCTACGAGCAGTACTTC.

This clone was found once. The V and J genes are TRBV2 and TRBJ2-3; perhaps TRBD2 as D (7 bases). Trimming took off 5 bases at V and 4 bases at J, with 13 bases between the two ends. Germline CDR1 and CDR2: SNHLY and FYNNEI. CDR3 length equals 14 residues. Written as DNA, the CDR3 is TGTGCCAGCAGTTCGAGGGGGGGCGCAGATACGCAGTATTTT. Amino acids: CASSSRGGADTQYF.

The chain links TRBV7-8 to TRBJ1-2, with D maybe TRBD1 (5 bases). Per the germline V gene, CDR1 is SGHVS and CDR2 is FQNEAQ. This CDR3 spans 14 amino acids. V shed 0 bases and J shed 4 bases, with 9 bases lying between them. CDR3 residues: CASSLATGTYGYTF. The CDR3 coding sequence is TGTGCCAGCAGCTTAGCGACGGGGACCTATGGCTACACCTTC.

The gene calls are TRBV6-5 and TRBJ2-1, with D tentatively TRBD1 or TRBD2 (5 bases each). The CDR3 length is 16 residues. The V gene lost 4 bases and the J gene lost 2 bases, with 15 bases spanning the gap. The germline V gene has CDR1 MNHEY and CDR2 SVGAGI. For the CDR3, the DNA is TGTGCCAGCAGTTCCGACATTCTGGGGGCCTACAATGAGCAGTTCTTC. Encoded protein: CASSSDILGAYNEQFF.

The J gene is TRBJ1-2, the V gene TRBV18; TRBD1 is a possible D gene (5 bases). From germline, CDR1 is KGHSH and CDR2 LQKENI. This CDR3 region has 15 residues. The germline V and J ends were trimmed by 4 bases and 5 bases, with 17 bases remaining between them. CDR3 region: CASSLRATTAYGYTF. The CDR3 DNA reads as TGTGCCAGCTCACTCCGGGCCACGACAGCGTATGGCTACACCTTC. The full variable domain, completed using reference TRBV18 and TRBJ1-2, is NAGVMQNPRHLVRRRGQEARLRCSPMKGHSHVYWYRQLPEEGLKFMVYLQKENIIDESGMPKERFSAEFPKEGPSILRIQQVVRGDSAAYFCASSLRATTAYGYTFGSGTRLTVV.

This clone was picked up one time. The V and J genes are TRBV2 and TRBJ2-5; 8 bases match TRBD2. The CDR3 covers 17 residues. CDR1 is SNHLY, CDR2 FYNNEI, per germline. J gave up 5 bases and V 2 bases, and 13 bases lay outside the gene matches. In DNA form, the CDR3 reads TGTGCCAGCAGTGAACCGGGAGGGGGGAAAGGCTGGGAGACCCAGTACTTC. Its protein product is CASSEPGGGKGWETQYF.

The chain is built from TRBV5-4 and TRBJ1-4; TRBD1 is a possible D gene (6 bases). CDR3 length equals 15 residues. The germline V and J ends were trimmed by 4 bases and 3 bases, with 13 bases remaining between them. Germline CDR1 SGHNT, CDR2 YYREEE (reference sequence). Here the CDR3 reads CASSLRQDANEKLFF. As DNA, the CDR3 is TGTGCCAGCAGCCTAAGACAGGATGCTAATGAAAAACTGTTTTTT. Supplemented by reference TRBV5-4 and TRBJ1-4, the full variable domain reads ETGVTQSPTHLIKTRGQQVTLRCSSQSGHNTVSWYQQALGQGPQFIFQYYREEENGRGNFPPRFSGLQFPNYSSELNVNALELDDSALYLCASSLRQDANEKLFFGSGTQLSVL.

V usage is TRBV2 and J usage is TRBJ2-3; D gene ambiguous. The CDR3 contains 11 residues. CDR1 and CDR2 (germline): SNHLY, FYNNEI. Deletions cut 6 bases from V and 2 bases from J, with 3 bases between. This chain's CDR3 is CASRDTDTQYF. CDR3 coding DNA: TGTGCCAGCAGGGACACAGATACGCAGTATTTT.